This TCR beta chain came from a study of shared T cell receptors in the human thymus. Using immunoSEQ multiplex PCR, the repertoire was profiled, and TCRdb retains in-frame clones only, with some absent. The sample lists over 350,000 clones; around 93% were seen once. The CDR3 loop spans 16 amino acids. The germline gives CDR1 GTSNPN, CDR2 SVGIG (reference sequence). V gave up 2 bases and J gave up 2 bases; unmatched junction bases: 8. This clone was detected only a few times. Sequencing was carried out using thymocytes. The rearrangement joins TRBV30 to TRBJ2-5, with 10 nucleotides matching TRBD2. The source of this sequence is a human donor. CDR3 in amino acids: CAWSSTSGDFQETQYF. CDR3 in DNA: TGTGCCTGGAGTTCCACTAGCGGGGACTTTCAAGAGACCCAGTACTTC. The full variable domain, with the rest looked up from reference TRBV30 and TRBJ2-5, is SQTIHQWPATLVQPVGSPLSLECTVEGTSNPNLYWYRQAAGRGLQLLFYSVGIGQISSEVPQNLSASRPQDRQFILSSKKLLLSDSGFYLCAWSSTSGDFQETQYFGPGTRLLVL.